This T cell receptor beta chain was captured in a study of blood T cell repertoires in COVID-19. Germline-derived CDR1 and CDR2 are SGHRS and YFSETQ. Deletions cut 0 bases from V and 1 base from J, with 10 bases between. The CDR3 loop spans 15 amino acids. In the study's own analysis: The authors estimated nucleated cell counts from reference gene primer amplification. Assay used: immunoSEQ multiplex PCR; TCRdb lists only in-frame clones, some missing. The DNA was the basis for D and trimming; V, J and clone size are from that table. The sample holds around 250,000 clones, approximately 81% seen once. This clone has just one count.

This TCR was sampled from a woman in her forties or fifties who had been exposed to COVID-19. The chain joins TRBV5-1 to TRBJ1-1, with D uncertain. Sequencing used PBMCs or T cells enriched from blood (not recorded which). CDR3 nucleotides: TGCGCCAGCAGCTTGGCCGCGTCTAAGAACACTGAAGCTTTCTTT. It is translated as CASSLAASKNTEAFF.